This TCR beta chain was sequenced in a study of blood T cell repertoires in COVID-19. As for the study in general: From T cells, B-cell-depleted T cells, or PBMCs came the material, which was cDNA or gDNA.

The ends lost 0 bases at V and 6 bases at J; junction bases unmatched: 8. Germline-derived CDR1 and CDR2 are GTSNPN and SVGIG (reference sequence). The CDR3 consists of 15 residues. The authors' processing: Estimated nucleated cell counts came from reference gene primer amplification. The data were produced by immunoSEQ multiplex PCR, yet TCRdb's version contains in-frame clones alone and is incomplete. Clone size and V and J calls were adopted from that table, with D and trimming inferred from the DNA. Of roughly 63,000 clones in the sample, over 75% were seen once. The sequenced sample consisted of peripheral blood. This sequence was found in a human donor in a cohort sampled during active COVID-19. The chain joins TRBV30 to TRBJ1-2, with 9 positions matching TRBD1. The CDR3 DNA reads as TGTGCCTGGAGTGTTTCCGCACAGGGGGCGGATGGCTACACCTTC. Translating gives CAWSVSAQGADGYTF.